Described below is a single T cell receptor (beta chain) sequence and its context. The sample carries other DNA sequences with the same CDR3. The CDR3 totals 12 residues. Trimming pared 5 bases from V and 1 base from J, leaving 5 bases between. CDR1 and CDR2 (germline): MDHEN, SYDVKM. TCRdb keeps only in-frame clones here, not all; method: immunoSEQ multiplex PCR. In the table there are 150,000 to 250,000 clones, about nine tenths of which are singletons. The source of the sample is a study of T cell responses to AZD1222 COVID-19 vaccine. The starting material was peripheral blood, obtained 28 days after the second AZD1222 dose. The chain couples TRBV28 to TRBJ2-5; D remains ambiguous. The TCR was taken from an adult who received the AZD1222 COVID-19 vaccine. This CDR3 reads CASSLTQETQYF. The CDR3 DNA is TGTGCCAGCAGTCTGACCCAAGAGACCCAGTACTTC.